What follows is one TCR beta chain and its context. No base qualities exist here, and no much larger clone lies one base off it. The intended sense of this specimen's time point label: cells obtained before transplantation from donor or recipient. In the mixed lymphocyte reactions, around 200,000 CFSE-labeled pre-transplant responders were plated with around 200,000 irradiated violet-dye-labeled stimulators and cultured for over 5 days. Proliferating CD3+CD4+CFSE-low and CD3+CD8+CFSE-low responder cells were FACS-sorted on a BD Influx sorter after the mixed lymphocyte reaction. This specimen comes from a study of graft-versus-host responses after intestinal transplantation (dated by TCRdb to about 2021). A note on the overall study: The transplants that recipients got were multivisceral, liver-intestinal, or isolated intestinal. Every recipient was given anti-thymocyte globulin induction, then maintenance tacrolimus and steroids for approximately 3 years. Graft-versus-host and host-versus-graft alloreactive T cell clones were tracked in the graft, circulation and bone marrow after intestinal transplantation using bulk TCR-beta CDR3 sequencing. Alloreactive clones were identified by sequencing pre-transplant mixed lymphocyte reaction products and comparing these products with unstimulated pre-transplant donor and recipient T cells. Of the roughly 23 intestinal transplant recipients enrolled in the cohort, one of whom was a retransplant, 3 patients without pretransplant specimens were excluded. Donor T cell macrochimerism was defined as a peak of at least 4% donor T cells among recipient peripheral blood mononuclear cells. Rather than going through the commercial service, samples from a few later patients were sequenced in-house on an Illumina MiSeq and processed with MiXCR. Paper-wide results and their limitations: High GvH to HvG T cell clonal ratios were observed in the allografts of patients with donor T cell macrochimerism. Early after transplant, peak levels of circulating GvH clones were associated with declines in HvG clones. Conclusions were limited by the relatively low number and heterogeneity of intestinal transplant patients. GvH clones were found in recipient bone marrow, and some of the GvH clones appeared earlier in ileal mucosa or blood, which is consistent with an intestinal mucosal origin.

The CDR3 runs 14 residues from the cysteine to the phenylalanine. Only CDR3 DNA is held: 42 bases, read in frame from base 1. From the germline V gene, CDR1 is SGDLS and CDR2 is YYNGEE. V and J lose 3 bases and 5 bases, and a span of 11 bases separates them. Library method: the immunoSEQ multiplex PCR assay. For most patients, genomic DNA was isolated with the Qiagen DNeasy Blood and Tissue Kit and sent frozen to Adaptive Biotechnologies for TCR sequencing. For most patients, genomic DNA was subjected to high-throughput TCR-beta CDR3 sequencing by Adaptive Biotechnologies. Concerning the study's data processing: Adaptive's ImmunoSEQ software was the source of the TCR sequencing data for about 17 patients, while a few other patients were processed with MiXCR and VDJtools. To correct CD4 versus CD8 sorting errors, sequences present in both subsets at a frequency ratio below 5:1 were removed. CDR3 nucleotide sequences shared between donor and recipient were removed because the origin of such sequences could not be assigned. To be classed as alloreactive, a clone needed at least 2-fold expansion over unstimulated cells and a minimum CFSE-low frequency of 0.002% (template counts) or 0.001% (read counts). Clones were considered mappable if detected in sequenced pre-transplant spleen, lymph node, or MLR CFSE-low populations of the donor or recipient. The cumulative frequency of alloreactive clones was calculated as a percentage of all sequences, weighted by copy number. TCRdb stores this immuneACCESS table with in-frame sequences only. Part of the clones is absent; in the studies checked, under half of the shortfall reflects unresolved V genes, and no reason is known for the rest. Clone size and V and J calls were adopted from that table, with D and trimming inferred from the DNA. The sample contains roughly 21,000 clones, 25% to 35% of them found a single time. Roughly 9.8% of the sample lies in the top ten.

The sequenced sample was alloreactive CD8+ T cells from a mixed lymphocyte reaction culture, obtained before intestinal transplant. This specimen's cell subset or site label, interpreted: CFSE-low proliferating T cells sorted from roughly six-day pre-transplant mixed lymphocyte reaction (GvH or HvG direction). The chain is encoded by TRBV9 joined to TRBJ1-4, and the D gene may be TRBD1, 5 bases matching. The TCR comes from a human patient who received an intestinal transplant. The CDR3 in this case is CASSGGGSNEKLFF. The DNA sequence reads TGTGCCAGCAGCGGGGGGGGGTCGAATGAAAAACTGTTTTTT.